The T cell receptor beta chain described here comes from a study of cytomegalovirus exposure and HLA in healthy donors. Study outcomes and limitations: Accounts indicate the classifier identified cytomegalovirus status with strong specificity and sensitivity. Specific recognition of CMV antigens was confirmed in vitro for a few chains (all CMV-associated). The majority of CMV-associated TCR beta chains were reported as apparently HLA-restricted in a later analysis.

The PCR used 60 Vbeta and 13 Jbeta primers. Assay used: immunoSEQ multiplex PCR; TCRdb lists only in-frame clones, some missing. The sample holds about 110,000 clones, 60% to 85% seen once. CDR3 length: 12 residues. Trimming removed 4 bases from V and 4 bases from J, with 9 bases in between. In germline, CDR1 is SGHDT, CDR2 YYEEEE. Points on this clone: Its specificity is unknown.

The rearrangement uses TRBV5-6 and TRBJ2-7, with a weak D call TRBD1 (5 bases). Sequenced sample: PBMCs. The TCR comes from a male donor in good health and CMV-seronegative. The CDR3 spells CASSPQGYEQYF. The DNA of the CDR3 is TGTGCCAGCAGCCCCCAGGGTTACGAGCAGTACTTC.